Following are 18 T cell receptor beta chains from one sample sequenced in a study of blood T cell repertoires in COVID-19. Measured with immunoSEQ multiplex PCR; TCRdb has only the in-frame clones, and not every one. Here the sample spans around 230,000 clones, approximately 90% being singletons. The sample consisted of PBMCs or T cells enriched from blood (not recorded which). The receptors stem from a woman aged 40-49 years with acute COVID-19.

The CDR3, as DNA: TGTGCCAGCAGTGGGGGACAGGTGAACACTGAAGCTTTCTTT. It specifies CASSGGQVNTEAFF. The J gene is TRBJ1-1, the V gene TRBV2, with TRBD1 matching 8 bases. This CDR3 region has 14 residues. Germline CDR1 SNHLY, CDR2 FYNNEI. Trimming took 4 bases from V and 0 from J; bases not matched to a gene: 1.

This chain links TRBV2 with TRBJ1-2, with TRBD1 identical over 7 bases. CDR3 length equals 15 residues. The germline gives CDR1 SNHLY, CDR2 FYNNEI. With V trimmed by 1 base and J by 4 bases, 6 bases remained unmatched. The DNA for the CDR3 is TGTGCCAGCAGTGAAGGACAGGGCTCTTCCTATGGCTACACCTTC. Translation gives CASSEGQGSSYGYTF.

The chain combines TRBV9 with TRBJ1-4, with D possibly TRBD1 on 6 matching bases. V gave up 4 bases and J gave up 5 bases, with 15 bases separating them. Germline CDR1 and CDR2: SGDLS and YYNGEE. The CDR3 contains 15 residues. For the CDR3, the DNA is TGTGCCAGCAGCACTCCCACAGGGCCGAATGAAAAACTGTTTTTT. It yields the protein CASSTPTGPNEKLFF.

The chain combines TRBV12-3 or TRBV12-4 with TRBJ1-2; no clear D gene. The CDR3 consists of 13 residues. V lost 5 bases to trimming and J lost 3 bases, with 10 bases between them. The CDR3 DNA sequence: TGTGCCAGCAGTCTCGCAGGCGACTATGGCTACACCTTC. It codes for CASSLAGDYGYTF.

The gene calls are TRBV6-1 and TRBJ2-7, with D perhaps matching TRBD2 (7 bases). The V gene lost 2 bases and the J gene lost 2 bases, with 13 bases spanning the gap. The CDR3 consists of 15 residues. CDR1 is MNHNS, CDR2 SASEGT, per germline. The CDR3, as DNA: TGTGCCAGCAGTGAAATGGGGGGGCTGCCCTACGAGCAGTACTTC. This codes for CASSEMGGLPYEQYF.

The V gene is TRBV21-1, the J gene TRBJ2-7; the listed D gene, TRBD2, was not tested against the DNA. TRBV21-1 is described as a pseudogene. The CDR3 contains 21 residues. The CDR3, as DNA: TGTGCCAGCAGCGATCGGCGACTAGCGGGAGGGCCTGTACTACCCCCCTACGAGCAGTACGTC. This gives the protein CASSDRRLAGGPVLPPYEQYV.

The rearrangement uses TRBV2 and TRBJ1-1; D is possibly TRBD1 (6 bases). Germline V gene data show CDR1 as SNHLY and CDR2 as FYNNEI. V was pared by 4 bases and J by 1 base, with 19 bases between. CDR3 length: 17 residues. CDR3 in DNA: TGTGCCAGCAGTGTAACCCCAGGTGGACAGTGGAACACTGAAGCTTTCTTT. Translating it yields CASSVTPGGQWNTEAFF.

This rearrangement joins TRBV24-1 to TRBJ2-5; TRBD2 matches 8 bases. V lost 3 bases, J lost 4 bases, and 6 bases stayed unmatched. CDR1 KGHDR and CDR2 SFDVKD come from the germline V gene. There are 15 residues in the CDR3. The DNA for the CDR3 is TGTGCCACCAGTGATAGAGCGGGAGTCGGAGAGACCCAGTACTTC. It yields the protein CATSDRAGVGETQYF.

This clone has just a few counts. The CDR3 nucleotides read TGTGCCAGCAGCCCTGGATATGGCCTGGACAGAGCCTACGAGCAGTACTTC. Its protein is CASSPGYGLDRAYEQYF. The gene calls are TRBV6-2 or TRBV6-3 and TRBJ2-7; maybe TRBD1 (6 bases). Germline lookup yields CDR1 MNHEY and CDR2 SVGEGT. V was pared by 6 bases and J by 2 bases, with 23 bases between. This CDR3 is 17 amino acids long.

This rearrangement joins TRBV4-3 to TRBJ2-6; D gene uncertain. The CDR3 totals 16 residues. V lost 0 bases to trimming and J lost 0 bases, with 6 bases between them. Germline V lookup: CDR1 LGHNA, CDR2 YSLEER. The CDR3 is CASSQDLGSGANVLTF. In DNA form, the CDR3 reads TGCGCCAGCAGCCAAGATCTCGGCTCTGGGGCCAACGTCCTGACTTTC.

The gene calls are TRBV6-5 and TRBJ1-2; D remains unclear. CDR1 and CDR2 from the germline V gene are MNHEY and SVGAGI. The germline V and J ends were trimmed by 0 bases and 4 bases, with 9 bases remaining between them. There are 14 residues in the CDR3. The CDR3: CASSYSEVGYGYTF. The CDR3 bases are TGTGCCAGCAGTTACTCAGAGGTTGGCTATGGCTACACCTTC.

This chain connects TRBV6-2 or TRBV6-3 to TRBJ2-1; perhaps TRBD2 as D (6 bases). The germline gives CDR1 MNHEY, CDR2 SVGEGT. The CDR3 runs 14 residues. Trimming took off 2 bases at V and 9 bases at J, with 14 bases between the two ends. Here the CDR3 DNA reads TGTGCCAGCAGTTACCTCACTAGCTCCCGTGAGCAGTTCTTC. It codes for CASSYLTSSREQFF.

A single count supports this clone. This rearrangement joins TRBV9 to TRBJ2-3; 10 bases map to TRBD2. CDR3 length: 17 residues. Per the germline V gene, CDR1 is SGDLS and CDR2 is YYNGEE. V was clipped by 0 bases and J by 1 base; unmatched bases: 5. In DNA form, the CDR3 reads TGTGCCAGCAGCGTAGCGCGGCTAGCGGGGGGCACAGATACGCAGTATTTT. It codes for CASSVARLAGGTDTQYF.

This clone has only a few counts. This chain uses TRBV15 with TRBJ2-3; possibly TRBD1 for D (6 bases). V was clipped by 2 bases and J by 1 base, with 7 bases between them. Germline V gives CDR1 LNHNV, CDR2 YYDKDF (reference sequence). The CDR3 runs to 14 residues. The CDR3 is CATSRNRGTDTQYF. The CDR3 DNA sequence: TGTGCCACCAGCAGAAACAGGGGCACAGATACGCAGTATTTT.

J is TRBJ1-2 and V is TRBV2; perhaps TRBD1 as D (6 bases). This CDR3 is built from 14 residues. Germline V lookup: CDR1 SNHLY, CDR2 FYNNEI. V dropped 7 bases and J dropped 4 bases, with 16 bases sitting between them. The CDR3 sequence is CASITTDRFYGYTF. In DNA, the CDR3 is TGTGCCAGCATCACTACGGACAGATTCTATGGCTACACCTTC.

Remarks on this clone: At one end the junction does not follow the germline gene, possibly because of a read error. The rearrangement links TRBV7-7 to TRBJ1-1, with unresolved D. Germline V CDR1 and CDR2: SSHAT, FNYEAQ (reference sequence). CDR3 length equals 13 residues. The CDR3 DNA reads TGTGCTAGCAGCGAAGCCGCGGGAACTGAAGCTTTCTTT. Residues: CASSEAAGTEAFF.

In this sample, this clone turned up once. V is TRBV30 and J is TRBJ1-6, with TRBD1 matching 8 bases. Germline V gene sequence: CDR1 GTSNPN, CDR2 SVGIG (reference sequence). There are 13 residues in the CDR3. J gave up 9 bases and V 4 bases, and 5 bases lay outside the gene matches. CDR3 coding DNA: TGTGCCTGGATGGACAGGGAGCTTTCACCCCTCCACTTT. Translating gives CAWMDRELSPLHF.

DNA for the CDR3: TGCGCCAGCAGCCAAGGCGACAGGGGACCCACAGATACGCAGTATTTT. This encodes CASSQGDRGPTDTQYF. The rearrangement links TRBV4-3 to TRBJ2-3; TRBD1 aligns across 8 bases. The trim removed 1 base at V and 2 bases at J, leaving 5 bases unmatched. This CDR3 contains 16 residues. Germline V lookup: CDR1 LGHNA, CDR2 YSLEER.